The 7 T cell receptor beta chains below come from one sample, sequenced in a study of blood T cell repertoires in COVID-19. Profiling relied on immunoSEQ multiplex PCR, and the TCRdb table lists in-frame clones only, not all of them. The repertoire holds over 110,000 clones, with over 70% as singletons. Sequenced sample: PBMCs or T cells enriched from blood (not recorded which). Receptors originate from a man in his fifties in a cohort exposed to, infected with or recovered from COVID-19 (not recorded which).

The chain links TRBV6-5 to TRBJ1-4; 7 bases align to TRBD1. This CDR3 contains 14 residues. The junction had 5 bases not matched to a gene; V was cut back by 4 bases and J by 6 bases. Germline assignment: CDR1 MNHEY and CDR2 SVGAGI. CDR3 DNA: TGTGCCAGCAGTTTCGACAGGGTAGATGAAAAACTGTTTTTT. This encodes CASSFDRVDEKLFF.

The chain uses TRBV10-3 and TRBJ2-7; D is perhaps TRBD2 (5 bases). Deletions cut 1 base from V and 2 bases from J, with 9 bases between. Germline CDR1 reads ENHRY; CDR2 reads SYGVKD. This CDR3 has 14 residues. CDR3: CAISEFDSAYEQYF. As DNA, the CDR3 is TGTGCCATCAGTGAGTTTGATAGCGCCTACGAGCAGTACTTC.

This clone was picked up one time. The CDR3 loop is CASSVNTLFDEQYF. Here the CDR3 DNA reads TGTGCCAGCAGCGTAAACACCCTTTTCGACGAGCAGTACTTC. The V call is TRBV9, the J call TRBJ2-7; D is unclear. CDR3 length: 14 amino acids. CDR1 is SGDLS, CDR2 YYNGEE, per germline. V dropped 1 base and J dropped 5 bases, with 13 bases sitting between them.

In its sample, this clone was seen once. This CDR3 reads CASSGSLGYEQYF. The CDR3, as DNA: TGCGCCAGCAGTGGGAGCCTGGGTTACGAGCAGTACTTC. V and J are TRBV10-2 and TRBJ2-7; no definite D call. The germline gives CDR1 WSHSY, CDR2 SAAADI. V gave up 4 bases and J gave up 4 bases, with 11 bases separating them. This CDR3 has 13 residues.

This sequence joins TRBV3-1 (or the pseudogene TRBV3-2) and TRBJ1-4; D is uncertain. The CDR3 length is 16 residues. Germline-derived CDR1 and CDR2 are LGHDT and YNNKEL (reference sequence). V was cut by 4 bases and J by 8 bases, with 20 bases left in between. CDR3 residues: CASSRREGRIGEKLFF. CDR3 DNA sequence: TGTGCCAGCAGCCGTCGGGAGGGCAGGATCGGCGAAAAACTGTTTTTT.

The genes are TRBV30 and TRBJ1-5, with D hard to call. Per the germline V gene, CDR1 is GTSNPN and CDR2 is SVGIG (reference sequence). Trimming took 3 bases from V and 2 from J, leaving 8 bases between them. The CDR3 runs to 13 residues. The CDR3 region has the DNA TGTGCCTGGAGCACGGCGGGCAATCAGCCCCAGCATTTT. This codes for CAWSTAGNQPQHF.

The rearrangement links TRBV30 to TRBJ1-5; D is ambiguous. V was shortened by 3 bases and J by 10 bases, with 16 bases between the two germline ends. CDR3 length equals 13 residues. CDR1 GTSNPN and CDR2 SVGIG come from the germline V gene (reference sequence). DNA of the CDR3: TGTGCCTGGAGCGAGAGCGGCATGGCTCCCCAGCATTTT. It translates to CAWSESGMAPQHF.